This T cell receptor beta chain is drawn from a study of T-cell memory formation after mild COVID-19. Study results and limitations: Whereas later expanders leaned CD4+, clones contracting day 15 to 85 showed a balanced CD4/CD8 makeup.

The germline CDR1 and CDR2 sequences are MNHEY and SVGEGT. The CDR3 length is 14 residues. V was trimmed by 1 base and J by 3 bases, leaving 8 bases between them. Regarding this clonotype: The antigen remains undetermined.

One entry per CDR3 protein results from TCRdb running MiXCR on the 5' RACE reads. The data contain some 300,000 distinct CDR3 sequences, 15% to 20% of them singletons. The chain uses TRBV6-2 or TRBV6-3 and TRBJ2-3, with a tentative D call TRBD2 (6 bases). The receptor comes from a man in his late teens or twenties who had mild COVID-19 (a few samples of this study predate the infection). Cell type and time point are not known. The sequencing input was PBMCs or a T cell subset sorted from them (not recorded which). CDR3 loop: CASSYFRGTDTQYF. In nucleotides, the CDR3 is TGTGCCAGCAGTTACTTCCGGGGGACAGATACGCAGTATTTT.